This T cell receptor beta chain was identified during a study of blood T cell repertoires in COVID-19. Generated by immunoSEQ multiplex PCR, the TCRdb table keeps only in-frame clones and is missing some. The profile shows under 200,000 clones, 84% of them singletons. The CDR3 runs to 16 residues. With 0 bases removed from V and 3 bases from J, the gap between germline ends came to 14 bases. CDR1 is LGHNT, CDR2 FRNRAP, per germline. Sequences were obtained from peripheral blood. This TCR derives from a man aged 35-49 years who had recovered from COVID-19. The chain carries TRBV12-5 and TRBJ1-2; D is possibly TRBD1 (5 bases). Written as DNA, the CDR3 is TGTGCTAGTGGTTTGGTACCCTCGGGGGGTGACTATGGCTACACCTTC. This gives the protein CASGLVPSGGDYGYTF.